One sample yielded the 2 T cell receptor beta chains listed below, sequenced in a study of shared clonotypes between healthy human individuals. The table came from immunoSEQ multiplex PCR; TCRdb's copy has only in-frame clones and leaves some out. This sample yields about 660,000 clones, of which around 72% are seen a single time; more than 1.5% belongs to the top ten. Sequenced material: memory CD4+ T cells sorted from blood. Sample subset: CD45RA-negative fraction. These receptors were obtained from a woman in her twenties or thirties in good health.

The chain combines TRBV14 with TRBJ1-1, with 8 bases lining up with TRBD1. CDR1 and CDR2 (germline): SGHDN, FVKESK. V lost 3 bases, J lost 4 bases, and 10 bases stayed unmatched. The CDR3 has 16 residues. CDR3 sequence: CASSHSQGARGTEAFF. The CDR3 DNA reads TGTGCCAGCAGCCATAGTCAGGGGGCGCGCGGCACTGAAGCTTTCTTT. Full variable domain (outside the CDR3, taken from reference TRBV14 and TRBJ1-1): EAGVTQFPSHSVIEKGQTVTLRCDPISGHDNLYWYRRVMGKEIKFLLHFVKESKQDESGMPNNRFLAERTGGTYSTLKVQPAELEDSGVYFCASSHSQGARGTEAFFGQGTRLTVV.

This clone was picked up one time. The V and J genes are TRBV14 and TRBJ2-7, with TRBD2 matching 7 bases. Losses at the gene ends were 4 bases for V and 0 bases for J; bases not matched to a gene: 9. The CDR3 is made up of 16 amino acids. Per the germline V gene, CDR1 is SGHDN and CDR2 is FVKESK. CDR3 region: CASSPASGRSSYEQYF. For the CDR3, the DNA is TGTGCCAGCAGCCCGGCTAGCGGAAGGAGCTCCTACGAGCAGTACTTC.